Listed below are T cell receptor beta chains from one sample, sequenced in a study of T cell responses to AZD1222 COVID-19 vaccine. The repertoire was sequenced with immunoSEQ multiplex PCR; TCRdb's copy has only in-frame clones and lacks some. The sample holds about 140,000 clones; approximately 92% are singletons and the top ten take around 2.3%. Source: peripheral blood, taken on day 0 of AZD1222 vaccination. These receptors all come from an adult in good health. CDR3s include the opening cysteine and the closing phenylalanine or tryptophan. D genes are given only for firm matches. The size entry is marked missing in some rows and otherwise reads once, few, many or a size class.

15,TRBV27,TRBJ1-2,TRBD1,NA,CASSEIRDRGYGYTF,TGTGCCAGCAGCGAAATCCGGGACAGGGGCTATGGCTACACCTTC
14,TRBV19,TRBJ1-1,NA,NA,CASSWGRENTEAFF,TGTGCCAGTAGTTGGGGGAGGGAGAACACTGAAGCTTTCTTT
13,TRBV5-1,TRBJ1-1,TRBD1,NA,CASSLDRTGLAFF,TGCGCCAGCAGCTTGGACCGGACAGGGCTAGCTTTCTTT
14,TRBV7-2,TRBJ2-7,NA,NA,CASSSGGLVYEQYF,TGTGCCAGCAGCTCCGGCGGACTCGTCTACGAGCAGTACTTC
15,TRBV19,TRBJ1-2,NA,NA,CASIPTTGLSDGYTF,TGTGCCAGTATTCCCACCACAGGGTTAAGTGATGGCTACACCTTC
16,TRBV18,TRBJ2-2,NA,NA,CASSPLSGQNTGELFF,TGTGCCAGCTCACCACTGAGCGGGCAGAACACCGGGGAGCTGTTTTTT
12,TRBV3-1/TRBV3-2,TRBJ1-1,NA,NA,CASSQSGVRAFF,TGTGCCAGCAGCCAATCGGGGGTAAGGGCTTTCTTT
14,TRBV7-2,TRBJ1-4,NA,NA,CASAPLVTSEKLFF,TGTGCCAGCGCCCCTTTGGTCACGAGTGAAAAACTGTTTTTT
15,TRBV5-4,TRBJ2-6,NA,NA,CASSLIGSGANVLTF,TGTGCCAGCAGCTTGATAGGCTCTGGGGCCAACGTCCTGACTTTC
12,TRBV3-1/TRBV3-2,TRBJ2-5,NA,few,CASSQSSETQYF,TGTGCCAGCAGCCAAAGCTCCGAGACCCAGTACTTC
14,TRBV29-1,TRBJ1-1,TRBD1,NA,CSVGGDRVYTEAFF,TGCAGCGTTGGAGGGGACAGGGTATACACTGAAGCTTTCTTT
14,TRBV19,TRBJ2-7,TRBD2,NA,CASSISGLTYEQYF,TGTGCCAGTAGTATTAGCGGGCTGACCTACGAGCAGTACTTC
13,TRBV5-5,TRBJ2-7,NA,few,CASSFTQYYEQYF,TGTGCCAGCAGCTTCACGCAGTACTACGAGCAGTACTTC
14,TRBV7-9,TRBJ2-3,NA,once,CASSLQGSTDTQYF,TGTGCCAGCAGCTTACAGGGGAGCACAGATACGCAGTATTTT
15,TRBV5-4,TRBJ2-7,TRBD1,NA,CASSKGDRVTYEQYF,TGTGCCAGCAGCAAGGGGGACAGGGTAACCTACGAGCAGTACTTC
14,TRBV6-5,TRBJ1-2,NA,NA,CASSLSGRNYGYTF,TGTGCCAGCAGCCTTTCCGGACGAAACTATGGCTACACCTTC
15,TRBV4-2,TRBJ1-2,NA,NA,CASSQDGQRNYGYTF,TGTGCCAGCAGCCAAGATGGGCAGAGGAACTATGGCTACACCTTC